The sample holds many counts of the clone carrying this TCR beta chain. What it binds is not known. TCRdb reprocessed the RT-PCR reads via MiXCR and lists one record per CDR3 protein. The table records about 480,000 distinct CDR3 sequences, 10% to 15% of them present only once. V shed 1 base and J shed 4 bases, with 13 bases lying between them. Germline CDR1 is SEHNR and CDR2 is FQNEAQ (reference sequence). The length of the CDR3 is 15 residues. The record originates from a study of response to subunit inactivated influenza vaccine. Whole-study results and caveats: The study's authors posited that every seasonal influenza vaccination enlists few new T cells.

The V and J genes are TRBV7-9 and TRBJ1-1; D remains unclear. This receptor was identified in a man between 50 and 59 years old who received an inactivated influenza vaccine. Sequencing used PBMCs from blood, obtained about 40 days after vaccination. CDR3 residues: CASSLVVAPGTEAFF. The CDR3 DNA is TGTGCCAGCAGCTTAGTTGTCGCTCCGGGCACTGAAGCTTTCTTT.